These 5 T cell receptor beta chains were sequenced from one sample in a study of blood T cell repertoires in COVID-19. TCRdb keeps only in-frame clones here, not all; method: immunoSEQ multiplex PCR. The repertoire holds some 270,000 clones, with approximately 85% as singletons. Material: PBMCs or T cells enriched from blood (not recorded which). All receptors derive from a woman aged 45-65 years with acute COVID-19.

This sequence joins TRBV10-3 and TRBJ2-3; TRBD2 matches at 15 bases. This CDR3 spans 20 amino acids. With V trimmed by 5 bases and J by 2 bases, 14 bases remained unmatched. CDR1 and CDR2 (germline): ENHRY, SYGVKD. CDR3 in DNA: TGTGCCATCAGTCCCTCGTCGGGACTAGCGGGGGGAGTCGACACAGATACGCAGTATTTT. Its translation is CAISPSSGLAGGVDTDTQYF.

V gene TRBV7-2 combines with J gene TRBJ1-4; 7 positions match TRBD1. Germline-derived CDR1 and CDR2 are SGHTA and FQGNSA. The CDR3 has 18 residues. With V trimmed by 5 bases and J by 2 bases, 14 bases remained unmatched. The CDR3 loop is CASSPKVKGAGTNEKLFF. In DNA, the CDR3 is TGTGCCAGCAGCCCCAAGGTTAAGGGGGCCGGTACTAATGAAAAACTGTTTTTT.

The chain couples TRBV30 to TRBJ1-1, with 9 bases lining up with TRBD1. Germline assignment: CDR1 GTSNPN and CDR2 SVGIG (reference sequence). This CDR3 is built from 13 residues. The ends lost 2 bases at V and 11 bases at J; junction bases unmatched: 9. Here the CDR3 reads CAWSSTNRGRAFF. DNA for the CDR3: TGTGCCTGGAGTTCCACAAACAGGGGGCGGGCTTTCTTT.

The chain is built from TRBV9 and TRBJ2-7; no clear D. The CDR3 is made up of 15 amino acids. Germline V gene data show CDR1 as SGDLS and CDR2 as YYNGEE. Deletions cut 4 bases from V and 0 bases from J, with 14 bases between. CDR3 sequence reads: CASSPRVDFSYEQYF. DNA of the CDR3: TGTGCCAGCAGCCCCAGAGTTGACTTCTCCTACGAGCAGTACTTC.

The V and J genes are TRBV6-5 and TRBJ1-6; D is undetermined. This CDR3 spans 16 amino acids. V was shortened by 0 bases and J by 2 bases, with 8 bases between the two germline ends. Germline CDR1 is MNHEY and CDR2 is SVGAGI. The CDR3 reads CASSYSAGTYNSPLHF. DNA of the CDR3: TGTGCCAGCAGTTACTCGGCGGGGACCTATAATTCACCCCTCCACTTT.